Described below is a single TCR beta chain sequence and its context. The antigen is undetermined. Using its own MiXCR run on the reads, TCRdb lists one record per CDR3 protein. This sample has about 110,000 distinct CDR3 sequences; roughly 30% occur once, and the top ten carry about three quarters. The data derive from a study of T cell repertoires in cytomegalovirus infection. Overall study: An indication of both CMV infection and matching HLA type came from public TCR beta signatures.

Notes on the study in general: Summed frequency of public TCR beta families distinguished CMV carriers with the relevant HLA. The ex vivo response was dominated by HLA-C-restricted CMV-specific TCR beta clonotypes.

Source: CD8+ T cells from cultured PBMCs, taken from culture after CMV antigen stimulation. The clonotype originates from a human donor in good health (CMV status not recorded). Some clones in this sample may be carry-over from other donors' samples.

CDR3 region: CAWSVRARGLYQPQHF. The CDR3 DNA sequence: TGTGCCTGGAGTGTACGGGCCCGAGGGCTCTATCAGCCCCAGCATTTT. The chain uses TRBV30 and TRBJ1-5; D is undetermined. Trimming removed 0 bases from V and 5 bases from J, with 17 bases in between. Per germline, CDR1 GTSNPN and CDR2 SVGIG (reference sequence). The CDR3 consists of 16 residues.